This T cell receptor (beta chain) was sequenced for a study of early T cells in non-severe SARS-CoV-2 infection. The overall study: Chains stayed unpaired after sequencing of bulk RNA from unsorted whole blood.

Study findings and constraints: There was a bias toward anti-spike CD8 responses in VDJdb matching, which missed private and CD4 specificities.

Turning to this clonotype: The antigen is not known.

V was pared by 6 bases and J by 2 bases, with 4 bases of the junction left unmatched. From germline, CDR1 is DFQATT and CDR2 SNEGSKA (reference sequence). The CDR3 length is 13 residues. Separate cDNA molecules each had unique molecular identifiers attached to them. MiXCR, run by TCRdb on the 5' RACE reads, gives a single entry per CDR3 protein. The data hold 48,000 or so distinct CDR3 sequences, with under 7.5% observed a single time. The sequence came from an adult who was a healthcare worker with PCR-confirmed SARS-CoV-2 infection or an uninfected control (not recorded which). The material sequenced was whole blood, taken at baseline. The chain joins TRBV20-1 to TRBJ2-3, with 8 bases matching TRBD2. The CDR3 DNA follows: TGCAGTGCCGCGACTAGCGCCACAGATACGCAGTATTTT. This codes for CSAATSATDTQYF.